This T cell receptor beta chain was recovered during a study of blood T cell repertoires in COVID-19. Patients of the Seattle cohort, enrolled during active infection, were followed longitudinally. V was pared by 3 bases and J by 2 bases, with 7 bases of the junction left unmatched. The CDR3 is made up of 16 amino acids. CDR1 is SGHRS, CDR2 YFSETQ, per germline. Produced via immunoSEQ multiplex PCR; TCRdb's table is partial and in-frame only. The data contain roughly 350,000 clones, about 90% of them seen just once; the ten biggest clones take up nearly 6.5%. The J gene is TRBJ1-3, the V gene TRBV5-1, with 8 nucleotides matching TRBD1. Source material: peripheral blood. The sequence derives from a woman aged 45-60 years with COVID-19, enrolled during active disease. The CDR3 sequence is CASSYQGARTGNTIYF. The CDR3 DNA reads TGCGCCAGCAGCTATCAGGGGGCACGGACTGGAAACACCATATATTTT.